What follows are 6 T cell receptor beta chains derived from one specimen sequenced in a study of persistence of HIV-infected CD4 T cells. The immunoSEQ assay was version 4, run in survey mode. TCRdb's copy holds only in-frame clones and misses some; the assay was immunoSEQ multiplex PCR. The sample has about 40,000 clones, roughly 90% seen once. For these receptors, no antigen is known. Cells were stimulated nonspecifically with anti-CD3/anti-CD28 magnetic beads. CD4+ T cells upregulating both CD40 ligand and CD69 were sorted as responding cells. The sample was CD4+ T cells sorted from PBMCs after approximately 19-hour stimulation, taken from a patient who received antiretroviral therapy. All receptors derive from an adult man with HIV who was CMV-seropositive.

This chain uses TRBV2 with TRBJ1-4, with D perhaps TRBD1 (6 bases). The CDR3 consists of 15 residues. V gave up 5 bases and J gave up 4 bases, with 14 bases separating them. Germline loops: CDR1 SNHLY, CDR2 FYNNEI. CDR3 DNA: TGTGCCAGCAGTCGTACAGGGTCTGGTAATGAAAAACTGTTTTTT. Its translation is CASSRTGSGNEKLFF. Using reference TRBV2 and TRBJ1-4 for the parts outside the CDR3, the full variable domain is EPEVTQTPSHQVTQMGQEVILRCVPISNHLYFYWYRQILGQKVEFLVSFYNNEISEKSEIFDDQFSVERPDGSNFTLKIRSTKLEDSAMYFCASSRTGSGNEKLFFGSGTQLSVL.

The chain links TRBV6-5 to TRBJ1-4; D perhaps matches TRBD1 (6 bases). The CDR3 sequence is 14 residues long. Trimming left V 5 bases short and J 4 bases short, with 11 bases between. Germline V gives CDR1 MNHEY, CDR2 SVGAGI. CDR3 DNA sequence: TGTGCCAGCAGTCCAGGGGCCGTTAATGAAAAACTGTTTTTT. Translated, it gives CASSPGAVNEKLFF.

This chain joins TRBV6-5 and TRBJ1-1; no reliable D call. The germline gives CDR1 MNHEY, CDR2 SVGAGI. The CDR3 consists of 15 residues. V was cut by 0 bases and J by 0 bases, with 8 bases left in between. CDR3 in DNA: TGTGCCAGCAGTTACTCGGTACAGCTGAACACTGAAGCTTTCTTT. This translates into CASSYSVQLNTEAFF.

CDR3 loop: CATRPRVGNEQFF. In DNA form, the CDR3 reads TGTGCCACCAGGCCGAGGGTCGGAAATGAGCAGTTCTTC. This chain uses TRBV24-1 with TRBJ2-1; perhaps TRBD2 as D (5 bases). Germline-derived CDR1 and CDR2 are KGHDR and SFDVKD. V was shortened by 7 bases and J by 7 bases, with 13 bases between the two germline ends. CDR3 length equals 13 residues.

DNA of the CDR3: TGCAGTGCCAGTTCGGGACTAGCGAGGGGGTCCTACGAGCAGTACTTC. Its protein product is CSASSGLARGSYEQYF. J is TRBJ2-7 and V is TRBV20-1; 10 nucleotides line up with TRBD2. CDR1 DFQATT and CDR2 SNEGSKA come from the germline V gene (reference sequence). The junction had 12 bases not matched to a gene; V was cut back by 6 bases and J by 1 base. The CDR3 is made up of 16 amino acids.

V usage is TRBV7-3 and J usage is TRBJ2-3; perhaps TRBD1 as D (6 bases). The CDR3 spans 15 residues. V lost 2 bases and J lost 2, with 11 bases in between. CDR1 is SGHTA and CDR2 is FQGTGA in the germline V gene. This chain's CDR3 is CASSLQGFDTDTQYF. In DNA, the CDR3 is TGTGCCAGCAGCTTACAGGGGTTCGACACAGATACGCAGTATTTT.